Given below is one TCR beta chain in context. This CDR3 is built from 13 residues. V dropped 7 bases and J dropped 7 bases, with 14 bases sitting between them. CDR1 and CDR2 from the germline V gene are MNHEY and SVGAGI. Averaging approximately 0.11 L, one heparinised blood draw was given by each donor. By way of CD45RO/CCR7/CD25/CD127/CD95/CD27, the CD4+ regulatory, stem cell-like memory, central memory and naive cells were sorted. The sample comes from a study of beta chain features in type 1 diabetes. Since all of the isolated RNA was reverse transcribed, expressed TCRB transcripts were what got sequenced. Regulatory, naive and central memory T cell samples averaged around 3.6 million reads. Repertoires were generated with immunoSEQ multiplex PCR, while TCRdb's copy carries only in-frame clones and drops some. The data contain more than 300,000 clones, approximately 8% of them seen just once; the ten biggest clones take up less than 0.45%.

The source of this sequence is a young woman in good health. Sequencing was carried out using central memory CD4+ T cells from blood. This chain connects TRBV6-5 to TRBJ2-1; D is ambiguous. The CDR3 reads CASNENGRNEQFF. CDR3 nucleotide sequence: TGTGCCAGCAACGAAAACGGCAGAAATGAGCAGTTCTTC.